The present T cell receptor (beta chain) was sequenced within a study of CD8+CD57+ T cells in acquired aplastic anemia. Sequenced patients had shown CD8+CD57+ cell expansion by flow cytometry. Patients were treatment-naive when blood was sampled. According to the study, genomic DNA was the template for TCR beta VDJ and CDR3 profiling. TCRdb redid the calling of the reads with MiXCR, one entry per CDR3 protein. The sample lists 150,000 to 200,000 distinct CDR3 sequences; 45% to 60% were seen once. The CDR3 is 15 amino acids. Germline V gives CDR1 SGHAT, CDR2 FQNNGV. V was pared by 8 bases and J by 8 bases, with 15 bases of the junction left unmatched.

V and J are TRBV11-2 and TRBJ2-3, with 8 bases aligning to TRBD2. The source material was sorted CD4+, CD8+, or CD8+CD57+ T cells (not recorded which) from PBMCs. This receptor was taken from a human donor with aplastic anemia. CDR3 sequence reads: CASSGLAALSGTQYF. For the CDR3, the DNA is TGTGCCAGCTCCGGACTAGCCGCCCTATCGGGTACGCAGTATTTT.